A single sample gave rise to the 25 T cell receptor beta chains below, sequenced in a study of blood T cell repertoires in COVID-19. The repertoire was sequenced with immunoSEQ multiplex PCR; TCRdb's copy has only in-frame clones and lacks some. The top ten clones hold less than 8% of a sample with about 210,000 clones, roughly 81% of them seen once. Source material: peripheral blood. All receptors come from a woman between 50 and 59 years old with active or convalescent COVID-19.

The chain uses TRBV6-1 and TRBJ2-7, with 9 bases lining up with TRBD2. V lost 2 bases to trimming and J lost 0 bases; unmatched junction nucleotides: 2. The CDR3 length is 15 residues. CDR1 and CDR2 from the germline V gene are MNHNS and SASEGT. The DNA for the CDR3 is TGTGCCAGCAGTGAACTAGCGGGGAGCTCCTACGAGCAGTACGTC. Residues: CASSELAGSSYEQYV.

The chain is built from TRBV6-5 and TRBJ1-4; perhaps TRBD1 as D (6 bases). Germline lookup yields CDR1 MNHEY and CDR2 SVGAGI. V was pared by 8 bases and J by 11 bases, with 9 bases between. The CDR3 contains 10 residues. The DNA for the CDR3 is TGTGCCAGCGGAACAGGGAAACTGTTTTTT. Translation: CASGTGKLFF.

The chain is built from TRBV6-1 and TRBJ2-2; maybe TRBD1 (6 bases). V shed 3 bases and J shed 2 bases, with 7 bases lying between them. The germline V gene has CDR1 MNHNS and CDR2 SASEGT. CDR3 length: 14 amino acids. CDR3 sequence: CASSEDRNTGELFF. The CDR3 DNA is TGTGCCAGCAGTGAGGACAGAAACACCGGGGAGCTGTTTTTT.

This clone was found a few times. Other DNA variants within this sample encode the same CDR3. The gene calls are TRBV5-1 and TRBJ2-2, with TRBD2 matching over 15 bases. Germline V gene lookup returns CDR1 SGHRS and CDR2 YFSETQ. V trimming: 4 bases; J trimming: 3 bases; junction bases outside the gene matches: 4. CDR3 length: 17 residues. CDR3 nucleotide sequence: TGCGCCAGCAGCCGGGGACTAGCGGGGGGTTACACCGGGGAGCTGTTTTTT. Protein sequence: CASSRGLAGGYTGELFF.

The V gene is TRBV7-2, the J gene TRBJ2-5; possibly TRBD2 for D (5 bases). The CDR3 is made up of 16 amino acids. Deletions cut 5 bases from V and 2 bases from J, with 18 bases between. Germline V lookup: CDR1 SGHTA, CDR2 FQGNSA. The CDR3 DNA sequence: TGTGCCAGCAGCCCCCGACTACGAGGCGGACAAGAGACCCAGTACTTC. Its protein is CASSPRLRGGQETQYF.

The chain has TRBV3-1 (or the pseudogene TRBV3-2) and TRBJ1-1; unclear D gene. CDR1 is LGHDT and CDR2 is YNNKEL in the germline V gene (reference sequence). V was shortened by 4 bases and J by 8 bases, with 11 bases between the two germline ends. This CDR3 comprises 12 residues. This CDR3 is CASSRLSAEAFF. The CDR3 DNA reads TGTGCCAGCAGCCGACTCTCTGCGGAAGCTTTCTTT.

In this sample, this clone turned up a few times. This chain links TRBV19 with TRBJ1-1; D is perhaps TRBD1 (6 bases). Germline V lookup: CDR1 LNHDA, CDR2 SQIVND (reference sequence). Trimming took off 6 bases at V and 0 bases at J, with 8 bases between the two ends. CDR3 length: 13 residues. The DNA for the CDR3 is TGTGCCAGTAGCGGACAGATGAACACTGAAGCTTTCTTT. Translated, it gives CASSGQMNTEAFF.

This rearrangement joins TRBV25-1 to TRBJ1-5; tentative D call: TRBD1 (5 bases). CDR1 and CDR2 from the germline V gene are MGHDK and SYGVNS. The CDR3 length is 11 residues. Trimming removed 11 bases at V and 4 bases at J, with 9 bases between. CDR3 protein: CAPRANQPQHF. CDR3 nucleotides: TGTGCCCCCAGGGCGAATCAGCCCCAGCATTTT. Together with reference TRBV25-1 and TRBJ1-5, the CDR3 gives the full variable domain: EADIYQTPRYLVIGTGKKITLECSQTMGHDKMYWYQQDPGMELHLIHYSYGVNSTEKGDLSSESTVSRIRTEHFPLTLESARPSHTSQYLCAPRANQPQHFGDGTRLSIL.

The V and J genes are TRBV14 and TRBJ2-3; D not certain. The germline gives CDR1 SGHDN, CDR2 FVKESK. The CDR3 runs to 16 residues. Trimming shortened V by 0 bases and J by 2 bases, and 12 bases separated the two germline ends. The CDR3 here is CASSQDRGRFTDTQYF. The CDR3 bases are TGTGCCAGCAGCCAAGATCGCGGCAGATTCACAGATACGCAGTATTTT.

The chain has TRBV9 and TRBJ2-7, with 7 positions matching TRBD1. V was clipped by 4 bases and J by 2 bases; unmatched bases: 9. The CDR3 spans 15 residues. Germline lookup yields CDR1 SGDLS and CDR2 YYNGEE. CDR3 region: CASSLGTALAYEQYF. DNA for the CDR3: TGTGCCAGCAGCCTAGGGACAGCCCTTGCCTACGAGCAGTACTTC.

The chain links TRBV7-8 to TRBJ1-2, with unresolved D. Germline V lookup: CDR1 SGHVS, CDR2 FQNEAQ. The CDR3 sequence is 12 residues long. V was clipped by 5 bases and J by 5 bases, with 9 bases between them. CDR3 loop: CASSLGSYGYTF. DNA for the CDR3: TGTGCCAGCAGCCTGGGCTCTTATGGCTACACCTTC.

The chain combines TRBV28 with TRBJ1-5, with D perhaps TRBD1 (6 bases). Germline-derived CDR1 and CDR2 are MDHEN and SYDVKM. This CDR3 has 13 residues. V gave up 3 bases and J gave up 15 bases, with 18 bases separating them. CDR3 coding DNA: TGTGCCAGCAGTTTCGACAGGCTGGAGTACTTGCATTTT. It encodes CASSFDRLEYLHF.

The chain employs TRBV6-5 and TRBJ1-2; TRBD1 is a possible D gene (5 bases). This CDR3 contains 15 residues. Trimming cost V 2 bases and J 4 bases, with 14 bases left between them. Germline V CDR1 and CDR2: MNHEY, SVGAGI. CDR3 amino acids: CASSYGGGLGYGYTF. The DNA for the CDR3 is TGTGCCAGCAGTTACGGTGGGGGGTTAGGCTATGGCTACACCTTC.

The chain uses TRBV29-1 and TRBJ1-2; D may be TRBD1 (6 bases). V lost 8 bases and J lost 6, with 19 bases in between. Germline V CDR1 and CDR2: SQVTM, ANQGSEA. This CDR3 is 13 amino acids long. The CDR3 region is CSTSPQGPHGYTF. The CDR3 coding sequence is TGCAGCACCTCCCCGCAGGGGCCCCATGGCTACACCTTC. The complete variable domain, with remaining parts taken from reference TRBV29-1 and TRBJ1-2, reads SAVISQKPSRDICQRGTSLTIQCQVDSQVTMMFWYRQQPGQSLTLIATANQGSEATYESGFVIDKFPISRPNLTFSTLTVSNMSPEDSSIYLCSTSPQGPHGYTFGSGTRLTVV.

The gene calls are TRBV19 and TRBJ2-1, with 13 bases aligning to TRBD2. The germline gives CDR1 LNHDA, CDR2 SQIVND (reference sequence). This CDR3 spans 15 amino acids. V gave up 5 bases and J gave up 9 bases; unmatched junction bases: 7. Here the CDR3 reads CASSPVGLAGVEQFF. Written as DNA, the CDR3 is TGTGCCAGTAGTCCGGTCGGACTAGCGGGAGTTGAGCAGTTCTTC.

The CDR3 nucleotides read TGTGCCAGCAGCTTAGCGACTTTCAACCCGAACACTGAAGCTTTCTTT. This gives the protein CASSLATFNPNTEAFF. The chain combines TRBV7-9 with TRBJ1-1; D is unresolved. Per germline, CDR1 SEHNR and CDR2 FQNEAQ (reference sequence). The CDR3 is made up of 16 amino acids. The V end lost 0 bases, the J end lost 1 base, and 12 bases lay between the germline ends.

The CDR3 DNA sequence: TGTGCCAGCAGCATCCAGCCGGGACTAGCGGGAGTTGGTGTCGATCTTGAGCAGTTCTTC. This translates into CASSIQPGLAGVGVDLEQFF. The V call is TRBV9, the J call TRBJ2-1, with 14 bases aligning to TRBD2. The CDR3 is 20 amino acids. Germline CDR1 and CDR2: SGDLS and YYNGEE. Trimming took 4 bases from V and 9 from J; bases not matched to a gene: 21.

The chain couples TRBV7-7 to TRBJ1-1; a weak D match, TRBD1 (5 bases). The germline gives CDR1 SSHAT, CDR2 FNYEAQ (reference sequence). This CDR3 is 13 amino acids long. Trimming took 5 bases from V and 6 from J, leaving 13 bases between them. CDR3 region: CASSLSGSSEAFF. In nucleotides, the CDR3 is TGTGCCAGCAGCCTATCAGGGTCTTCTGAAGCTTTCTTT.

This rearrangement joins TRBV4-1 to TRBJ2-1, with 9 bases fitting TRBD2. The V segment lost 0 bases and the J segment 6 bases; nucleotides outside the gene matches: 12. Germline V gene lookup returns CDR1 MGHRA and CDR2 YSYEKL. The CDR3 has 18 residues. The CDR3 DNA reads as TGCGCCAGCAGCCAAGATAGGGCGCGGGGGGGGCCTTTCAATGAGCAGTTCTTC. Its protein is CASSQDRARGGPFNEQFF.

The rearrangement links TRBV9 to TRBJ1-6; the D gene is possibly TRBD1 (6 bases). This CDR3 region has 14 residues. Germline V gives CDR1 SGDLS, CDR2 YYNGEE. Trimming shortened V by 3 bases and J by 11 bases, and 15 bases separated the two germline ends. CDR3 residues: CASSGGGGRTPLHF. In nucleotides, the CDR3 is TGTGCCAGCAGCGGGGGCGGGGGCAGGACACCCCTCCACTTT.

V gene TRBV6-5 combines with J gene TRBJ1-5, with 7 bases that match TRBD1. Losses at the gene ends were 6 bases for V and 7 bases for J; bases not matched to a gene: 9. The CDR3 has 14 residues. The germline gives CDR1 MNHEY, CDR2 SVGAGI. Here the CDR3 reads CASSYRDRRQPQHF. DNA of the CDR3: TGTGCCAGCAGCTACCGGGACAGAAGGCAGCCCCAGCATTTT.

The chain is built from TRBV3-1 (or the pseudogene TRBV3-2) and TRBJ1-1, with D unresolved. The CDR3 is 13 residues long. V was shortened by 5 bases and J by 11 bases, with 18 bases between the two germline ends. CDR1 and CDR2 from the germline V gene are LGHDT and YNNKEL (reference sequence). In DNA, the CDR3 is TGTGCCAGCAGCTCTGCTGGAGCACCCCGGGCTTTCTTT. It is translated as CASSSAGAPRAFF.

This chain joins TRBV5-1 and TRBJ1-3; possible D gene TRBD1, 6 bases. This CDR3 is 15 amino acids long. With 4 bases removed from V and 1 base from J, the gap between germline ends came to 12 bases. Germline V gene sequence: CDR1 SGHRS, CDR2 YFSETQ. CDR3: CASSRGADSGNTIYF. As DNA, the CDR3 is TGCGCCAGCAGCCGGGGGGCCGATTCTGGAAACACCATATATTTT.

The chain carries TRBV28 and TRBJ2-7; 8 bases agree with TRBD2. The trim removed 4 bases at V and 1 base at J, leaving 6 bases unmatched. CDR1 is MDHEN, CDR2 SYDVKM, per germline. CDR3 length: 15 residues. Written as DNA, the CDR3 is TGTGCCAGCAGTTCCCTAGCGGGCGGATCCTACGAGCAGTACTTC. Translating it yields CASSSLAGGSYEQYF.

The rearrangement uses TRBV27 and TRBJ1-1; D unresolved. CDR3 length: 14 residues. CDR1 is MNHEY and CDR2 is SMNVEV in the germline V gene (reference sequence). Trimming cost V 2 bases and J 1 base, with 8 bases left between them. In DNA form, the CDR3 reads TGTGCCAGCAGTTTAACACAGCCGAACACTGAAGCTTTCTTT. Translated: CASSLTQPNTEAFF.